Listed here are 14 T cell receptor beta chains from one sample, sequenced in a study of blood T cell repertoires in COVID-19. The table came from immunoSEQ multiplex PCR; TCRdb's copy has only in-frame clones and leaves some out. The profile covers roughly 140,000 clones, with roughly 82% appearing a single time and about 7.2% taken by the ten largest. The sequenced sample was peripheral blood. These receptors all come from a woman between 45 and 65 years old in a cohort sampled during active or convalescent COVID-19.

This clone was found a few times. The rearrangement joins TRBV29-1 to TRBJ2-2, with TRBD2 matching over 7 bases. The CDR3 sequence is 14 residues long. Germline V gives CDR1 SQVTM, CDR2 ANQGSEA. Unmatched junction bases numbered 8, after V lost 7 bases and J lost 3 bases. Here the CDR3 DNA reads TGCAGCGGGAGGAGGGCGGGGGACACCGGGGAGCTGTTTTTT. This codes for CSGRRAGDTGELFF.

This chain joins TRBV5-6 and TRBJ1-4; 9 bases match TRBD1. CDR1 SGHDT and CDR2 YYEEEE come from the germline V gene. CDR3 length: 13 amino acids. The V gene end was trimmed by 7 bases and the J gene end by 8 bases; junction bases not matched to a gene: 6. CDR3 sequence: CASGQGTGEKLFF. CDR3 nucleotide sequence: TGTGCCAGCGGACAAGGGACAGGGGAAAAACTGTTTTTT.

This chain uses TRBV28 with TRBJ1-3; tentative D call: TRBD1 (6 bases). CDR1 is MDHEN and CDR2 is SYDVKM in the germline V gene. The CDR3 totals 16 residues. Trimming pared 4 bases from V and 0 bases from J, leaving 13 bases between. DNA of the CDR3: TGTGCCAGCAGTTGGGACACGATGCTCTCTGGAAACACCATATATTTT. This gives the protein CASSWDTMLSGNTIYF.

This sequence joins TRBV9 and TRBJ1-3; D is uncertain. V lost 0 bases and J lost 1, with 11 bases in between. Per the germline V gene, CDR1 is SGDLS and CDR2 is YYNGEE. The CDR3 loop spans 16 amino acids. CDR3 bases: TGTGCCAGCAGCGTAGGCCAGGAGGTTTCTGGAAACACCATATATTTT. It encodes CASSVGQEVSGNTIYF.

The chain recombines TRBV5-1 with TRBJ2-3; TRBD2 aligns across 9 bases. Germline CDR1 reads SGHRS; CDR2 reads YFSETQ. The length of the CDR3 is 16 residues. Germline trimming cut 5 bases from V and 5 bases from J; bases unmatched to any gene: 12. CDR3: CASSPTVGAGGDTQYF. The CDR3 region has the DNA TGCGCCAGCAGTCCGACGGTAGGAGCGGGGGGAGATACGCAGTATTTT.

V is TRBV6-4 and J is TRBJ1-2; D perhaps matches TRBD1 (5 bases). The V end lost 2 bases, the J end lost 4 bases, and 8 bases lay between the germline ends. The germline CDR1 and CDR2 sequences are MRHNA and SNTAGT. The CDR3 length is 13 residues. CDR3 in amino acids: CASSDDSSYGYTF. For the CDR3, the DNA is TGTGCCAGCAGTGACGACAGTTCCTATGGCTACACCTTC.

The V call is TRBV7-8, the J call TRBJ1-6; TRBD1 matches 7 bases. V shed 1 base, J shed 5 bases, and the junction held 2 bases outside the gene matches. The germline V gene encodes CDR1 SGHVS and CDR2 FQNEAQ. The CDR3 has 15 residues. The CDR3 DNA is TGTGCCAGCAGCTTAGACAGGGGAGATAATTCACCCCTCCACTTT. This translates into CASSLDRGDNSPLHF.

This chain connects TRBV6-5 to TRBJ2-7; D might be TRBD1 (7 bases). This CDR3 region has 12 residues. In germline, CDR1 is MNHEY, CDR2 SVGAGI. The V and J ends lost 6 bases and 5 bases respectively, with 11 bases between them. CDR3 DNA: TGTGCCAGCAGACGCGGGACAGACGAGCAGTACTTC. Residues: CASRRGTDEQYF.

This clone showed up just a few times. The chain uses TRBV7-3 and TRBJ1-2; TRBD1 is a possible D gene (5 bases). The CDR3 extends over 14 amino acids. CDR1 is SGHTA, CDR2 FQGTGA, per germline. V lost 1 base and J 6 bases, leaving 12 bases between the germline ends. DNA of the CDR3: TGTGCCAGCAGCTTAAGATCAGGGAGGGATGGCTACACCTTC. This codes for CASSLRSGRDGYTF.

The J gene is TRBJ1-2, the V gene TRBV5-1; 10 bases line up with TRBD1. There are 15 residues in the CDR3. V dropped 0 bases and J dropped 8; count of bases not matched to a gene: 7. Germline lookup yields CDR1 SGHRS and CDR2 YFSETQ. The CDR3 nucleotides are TGCGCCAGCAGCTTGGCCGGGACAGGGGTTCAGGGCTACACCTTC. Encoded protein: CASSLAGTGVQGYTF.

The gene calls are TRBV18 and TRBJ2-3; possibly TRBD1 for D (7 bases). The V gene's germline CDR1 is KGHSH and CDR2 LQKENI. There are 16 residues in the CDR3. The V gene lost 0 bases and the J gene lost 2 bases, with 12 bases spanning the gap. The CDR3 region is CASSPPAGGYTDTQYF. The CDR3 DNA reads as TGTGCCAGCTCACCACCGGCAGGGGGGTACACAGATACGCAGTATTTT.

The chain employs TRBV10-3 and TRBJ2-5; perhaps TRBD1 as D (6 bases). Germline V gene lookup returns CDR1 ENHRY and CDR2 SYGVKD. The CDR3 is 15 amino acids. Between the trimmed V and J ends, which lost 6 bases and 0 bases, there was a span of 14 bases. CDR3 residues: CAISMGRGHQETQYF. The CDR3 nucleotides are TGTGCCATCAGCATGGGCAGGGGCCACCAAGAGACCCAGTACTTC.

The gene calls are TRBV19 and TRBJ1-1; TRBD1 might be the D (6 bases). The ends were cut back, 3 bases at V and 4 bases at J, with 21 bases in the middle. Germline V gene data show CDR1 as LNHDA and CDR2 as SQIVND (reference sequence). The CDR3 has 17 amino acids. The CDR3 region has the DNA TGTGCCAGTAGTATTATTCTTGCAGGGGCTGGGGGCACTGAAGCTTTCTTT. Translated, it gives CASSIILAGAGGTEAFF.

The chain couples TRBV13 to TRBJ1-3, with TRBD1 identical over 7 bases. The CDR3 length is 15 residues. Trimming at V came to 5 bases and at J to 8 bases, leaving 12 bases not matched to a gene. In germline, CDR1 is PRHDT, CDR2 FYEKMQ (reference sequence). CDR3: CASSHGTEVGHTIYF. CDR3 sequence (DNA): TGTGCCAGCAGCCATGGGACAGAGGTTGGCCACACCATATATTTT. Based on the CDR3 plus reference TRBV13 and TRBJ1-3, the full variable domain is AAGVIQSPRHLIKEKRETATLKCYPIPRHDTVYWYQQGPGQDPQFLISFYEKMQSDKGSIPDRFSAQQFSDYHSELNMSSLELGDSALYFCASSHGTEVGHTIYFGEGSWLTVV.